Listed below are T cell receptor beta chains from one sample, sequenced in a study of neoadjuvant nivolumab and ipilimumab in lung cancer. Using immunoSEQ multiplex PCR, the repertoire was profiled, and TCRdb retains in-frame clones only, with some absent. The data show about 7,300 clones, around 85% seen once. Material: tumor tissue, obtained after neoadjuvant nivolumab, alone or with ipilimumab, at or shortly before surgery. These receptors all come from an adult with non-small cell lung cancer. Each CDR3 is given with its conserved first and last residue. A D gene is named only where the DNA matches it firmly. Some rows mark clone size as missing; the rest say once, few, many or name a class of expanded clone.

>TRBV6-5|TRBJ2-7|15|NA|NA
CASSYSPVGSYEQYF
TGTGCCAGCAGTTACTCTCCGGTAGGCTCCTACGAGCAGTACTTC
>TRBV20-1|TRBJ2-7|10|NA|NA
CSAQKYEQYF
TGCAGTGCGCAGAAGTACGAGCAGTACTTC
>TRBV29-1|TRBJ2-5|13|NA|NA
CSVEQVVGETQYF
TGCAGCGTCGAGCAGGTGGTAGGGGAGACCCAGTACTTC
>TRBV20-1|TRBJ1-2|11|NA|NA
CSARDLEGYTF
TGCAGTGCTAGAGATCTGGAAGGCTACACCTTC
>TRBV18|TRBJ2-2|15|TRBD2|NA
CASSPGLANTGELFF
TGTGCCAGCTCACCCGGACTAGCGAACACCGGGGAGCTGTTTTTT
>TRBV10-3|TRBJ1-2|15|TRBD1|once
CAIRDREGGIYGYTF
TGTGCCATCAGAGACAGGGAAGGGGGAATCTATGGCTACACCTTC
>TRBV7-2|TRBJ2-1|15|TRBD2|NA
CASSWTSGGYNEQFF
TGTGCCAGCAGCTGGACTAGCGGGGGGTACAATGAGCAGTTCTTC
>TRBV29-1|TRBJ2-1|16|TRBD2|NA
CSVPGTSGGAFNEQFF
TGCAGCGTTCCCGGGACTAGCGGGGGGGCATTCAATGAGCAGTTCTTC
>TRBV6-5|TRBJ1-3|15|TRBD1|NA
CASSLGDSSGNTIYF
TGTGCCAGCAGCTTAGGGGACAGCTCTGGAAACACCATATATTTT
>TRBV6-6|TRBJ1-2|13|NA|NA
CASRPGTGNGYTF
TGTGCCAGCAGACCCGGGACGGGCAATGGCTACACCTTC
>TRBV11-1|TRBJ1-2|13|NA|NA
CASSNTLRADYTF
TGTGCCAGCAGCAACACGCTTCGGGCTGACTACACCTTC
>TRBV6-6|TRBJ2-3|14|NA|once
CASRHAGHTDTQYF
TGTGCCAGCAGGCACGCGGGCCACACAGATACGCAGTATTTT
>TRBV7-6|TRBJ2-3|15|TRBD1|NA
CASSLGQGATDTQYF
TGTGCCAGCAGCTTAGGACAGGGGGCCACAGATACGCAGTATTTT
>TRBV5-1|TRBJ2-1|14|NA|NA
CASSTGRRDDEQFF
TGCGCCAGCAGCACGGGACGCCGGGATGATGAGCAGTTCTTC
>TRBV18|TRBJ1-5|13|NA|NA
CASSADRGQPQHF
TGTGCCAGCTCAGCCGACAGAGGGCAGCCCCAGCATTTT
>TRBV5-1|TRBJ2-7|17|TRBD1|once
CASSSNPRGTGPYEQYF
TGCGCCAGCAGCTCTAACCCGAGGGGGACAGGGCCCTACGAGCAGTACTTC
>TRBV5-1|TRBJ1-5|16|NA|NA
CASSFQKQGLQQPQHF
TGCGCCAGCAGCTTCCAGAAACAGGGTCTGCAACAGCCCCAGCATTTT
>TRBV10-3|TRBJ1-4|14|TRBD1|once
CAISEPGQDKKLFF
TGTGCCATCAGTGAGCCCGGACAGGATAAAAAACTGTTTTTT
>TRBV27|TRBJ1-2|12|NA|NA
CASSSAYSGYTF
TGTGCCAGCAGTTCCGCATATAGTGGCTACACCTTC
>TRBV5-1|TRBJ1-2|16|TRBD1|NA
CASSFRLQGANYGYTF
TGCGCCAGCAGCTTTAGATTACAGGGGGCAAACTATGGCTACACCTTC
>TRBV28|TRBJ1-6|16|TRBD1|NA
CASSQTGGADNSPLHF
TGTGCCAGCAGTCAAACAGGGGGCGCGGATAATTCACCCCTCCACTTT
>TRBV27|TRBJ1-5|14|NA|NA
CASSFTGGIQPQHF
TGTGCCAGCAGTTTTACGGGGGGGATTCAGCCCCAGCATTTT
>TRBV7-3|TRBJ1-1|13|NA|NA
CASSTQGNTEAFF
TGTGCCAGCAGCACCCAGGGGAACACTGAAGCTTTCTTT
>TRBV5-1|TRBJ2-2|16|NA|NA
CASSLGPGTNTGELFF
TGCGCCAGCAGCTTGGGACCCGGGACGAACACCGGGGAGCTGTTTTTT
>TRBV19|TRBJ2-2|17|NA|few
CASTLGSVGDTTGELFF
TGTGCCAGTACCTTAGGGAGTGTTGGGGACACCACCGGGGAGCTGTTTTTT
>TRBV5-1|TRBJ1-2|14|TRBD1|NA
CASSYITGTDGYTF
TGCGCCAGCAGCTACATTACCGGGACAGATGGCTACACCTTC
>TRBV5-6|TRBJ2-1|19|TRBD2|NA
CASSLGLAGTGSGSDEQFF
TGTGCCAGCAGCTTGGGTCTAGCGGGGACCGGGTCGGGTAGCGATGAGCAGTTCTTC
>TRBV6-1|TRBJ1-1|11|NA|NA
CASRSETEAFF
TGTGCCAGCAGGTCGGAAACTGAAGCTTTCTTT
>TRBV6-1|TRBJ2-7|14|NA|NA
CASIHGGNRYEQYF
TGTGCCAGCATCCATGGTGGGAACAGGTACGAGCAGTACTTC
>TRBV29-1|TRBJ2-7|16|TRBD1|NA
CSVAGRQGSPLSEQYF
TGCAGCGTTGCGGGGCGACAGGGAAGCCCCTTGAGCGAGCAGTACTTC
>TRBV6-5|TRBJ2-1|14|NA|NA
CASNRQTPDNEQFF
TGTGCCAGCAACCGACAGACCCCCGACAATGAGCAGTTCTTC
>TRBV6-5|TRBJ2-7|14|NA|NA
CASSYRQTLYEQYF
TGTGCCAGCAGTTACAGACAGACCCTCTACGAGCAGTACTTC
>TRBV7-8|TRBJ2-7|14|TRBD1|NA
CASSPRTGLDEQYF
TGTGCCAGCAGCCCAAGGACAGGGCTTGACGAGCAGTACTTC
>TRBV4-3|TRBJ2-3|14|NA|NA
CASSQGLIRSTQYF
TGCGCCAGCAGCCAAGGTTTAATTAGGAGTACGCAGTATTTT
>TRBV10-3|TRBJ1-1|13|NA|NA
CAISTKGSTEAFF
TGTGCCATCAGTACCAAGGGGAGCACTGAAGCTTTCTTT
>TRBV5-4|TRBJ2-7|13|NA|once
CASRGYGSYEQYF
TGTGCCAGCAGGGGGTATGGCTCCTACGAGCAGTACTTC
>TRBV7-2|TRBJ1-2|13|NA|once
CASSLSGRYGYTF
TGTGCCAGCAGCTTATCCGGGCGCTATGGCTACACCTTC
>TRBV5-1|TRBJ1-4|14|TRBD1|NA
CASSLTGGSEKLFF
TGCGCCAGCAGCTTGACAGGGGGGAGTGAAAAACTGTTTTTT
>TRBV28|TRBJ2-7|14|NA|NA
CAIRGGTNVYEQYF
TGTGCCATAAGGGGGGGGACTAATGTCTACGAGCAGTACTTC
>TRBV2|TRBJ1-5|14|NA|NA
CASRGELGNQPQHF
TGTGCCAGCAGGGGGGAGTTGGGCAATCAGCCCCAGCATTTT
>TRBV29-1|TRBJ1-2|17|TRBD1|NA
CSVPTPPSTGTLDGYTF
TGCAGCGTTCCAACCCCACCTTCGACAGGGACCCTGGATGGCTACACCTTC
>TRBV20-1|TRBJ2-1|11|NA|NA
CSASLDNEQFF
TGCAGTGCTAGTTTGGACAATGAGCAGTTCTTC
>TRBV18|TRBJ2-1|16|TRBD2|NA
CASSPRLAGGYNEQFF
TGTGCCAGCTCACCGCGACTAGCGGGAGGGTACAATGAGCAGTTCTTC
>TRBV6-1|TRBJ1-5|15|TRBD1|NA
CASRETGGSNQPQHF
TGTGCCAGCAGGGAGACAGGGGGGAGCAATCAGCCCCAGCATTTT
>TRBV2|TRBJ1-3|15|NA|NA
CASSEDNFRGNTIYF
TGTGCCAGCAGTGAAGACAACTTCAGGGGAAACACCATATATTTT
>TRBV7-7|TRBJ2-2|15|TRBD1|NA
CASSPGTGNTGELFF
TGTGCCAGCAGCCCCGGGACAGGGAACACCGGGGAGCTGTTTTTT
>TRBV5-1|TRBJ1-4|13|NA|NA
CASAGGNNEKLFF
TGCGCCAGCGCCGGTGGCAATAATGAAAAACTGTTTTTT
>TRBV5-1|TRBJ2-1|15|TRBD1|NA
CASSPGTGGGDEQFF
TGCGCCAGCAGCCCCGGGACAGGGGGGGGCGATGAGCAGTTCTTC
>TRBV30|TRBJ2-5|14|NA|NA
CAWRGAGAQETQYF
TGTGCCTGGAGGGGCGCAGGGGCCCAAGAGACCCAGTACTTC
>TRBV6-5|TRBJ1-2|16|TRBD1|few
CASSYSPQTGGYGYTF
TGTGCCAGCAGTTACTCCCCCCAGACAGGGGGCTATGGCTACACCTTC
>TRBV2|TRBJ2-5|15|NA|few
CASSEATRGSQTQYF
TGTGCCAGCAGTGAAGCGACCCGAGGCTCCCAGACCCAGTACTTC
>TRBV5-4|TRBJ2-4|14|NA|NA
CASSSISGKDIQYF
TGTGCCAGCAGCTCAATATCGGGTAAAGACATTCAGTACTTC
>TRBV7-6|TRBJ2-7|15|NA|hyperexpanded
CASSVSGGGLYEQYF
TGTGCCAGCAGCGTTTCTGGCGGGGGCCTCTACGAGCAGTACTTC
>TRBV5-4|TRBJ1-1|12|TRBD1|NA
CASSGDRDEAFF
TGTGCCAGCAGTGGGGACAGGGATGAAGCTTTCTTT
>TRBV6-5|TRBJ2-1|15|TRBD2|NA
CASSYTSGGYNEQFF
TGTGCCAGCAGTTACACCAGCGGGGGTTACAATGAGCAGTTCTTC